These T cell receptor beta chains were read from a single sample in a study of shared clonotypes between healthy human individuals. The assay was immunoSEQ multiplex PCR, and TCRdb's table has in-frame clones only and misses some. The sample contains more than 2,000,000 clones, over 85% of which appear only once. Material for sequencing was naive CD4+ T cells from PBMCs. These receptors all stem from a man aged 18 to 29 in good health. Some clones in this sample may be carry-over from other donors' samples. CDR3s include the opening cysteine and the closing phenylalanine or tryptophan. D genes are given only for firm matches. The listing skips clone size in some rows; elsewhere it reads once, few, many or a size class.

v_gene: TRBV2
d_gene: TRBD2
j_gene: TRBJ2-2
abundance: .
CDR3aa: CASGAPSGGNTGELFF
CDR3nt: TGTGCCAGTGGGGCGCCTAGCGGGGGGAACACCGGGGAGCTGTTTTTT

v_gene: TRBV29-1
d_gene: .
j_gene: TRBJ2-4
abundance: .
CDR3aa: CSVVVVSF
CDR3nt: TGCAGCGTTGTGGTGGTCTCATTC

v_gene: TRBV19
d_gene: .
j_gene: TRBJ1-5
abundance: .
CDR3aa: CATAPGFGQPQHF
CDR3nt: TGTGCCACCGCGCCGGGGTTTGGTCAGCCCCAGCATTTT

v_gene: TRBV2
d_gene: .
j_gene: TRBJ1-5
abundance: .
CDR3aa: CASSFEQNQPQHF
CDR3nt: TGTGCCAGCAGTTTCGAACAGAATCAGCCCCAGCATTTT

v_gene: TRBV6-6
d_gene: .
j_gene: TRBJ2-2
abundance: .
CDR3aa: CASSYSAGLAGELFF
CDR3nt: TGTGCCAGCAGTTACTCGGCAGGGCTCGCCGGGGAGCTGTTTTTT

v_gene: TRBV28
d_gene: TRBD1
j_gene: TRBJ2-7
abundance: .
CDR3aa: CASSLGGTGPIYEQYF
CDR3nt: TGTGCCAGCAGTTTAGGCGGGACAGGTCCCATTTACGAGCAGTACTTC

v_gene: TRBV4-1
d_gene: TRBD1
j_gene: TRBJ1-2
abundance: .
CDR3aa: CASSQPGQGISGGYTF
CDR3nt: TGCGCCAGCAGCCAACCAGGACAGGGGATTAGTGGAGGCTACACCTTC

v_gene: TRBV28
d_gene: TRBD2
j_gene: TRBJ2-1
abundance: .
CDR3aa: CASSRAGGLQGDEQFF
CDR3nt: TGTGCCAGCTCGAGAGCGGGAGGCCTTCAGGGCGATGAGCAGTTCTTC

v_gene: TRBV6-6
d_gene: TRBD2
j_gene: TRBJ2-1
abundance: .
CDR3aa: CASSYGGGGAYNEQFF
CDR3nt: TGTGCCAGCAGTTACGGCGGCGGGGGGGCCTACAATGAGCAGTTCTTC

v_gene: TRBV5-1
d_gene: .
j_gene: TRBJ1-2
abundance: .
CDR3aa: CASSYDRSYGYTF
CDR3nt: TGCGCCAGCAGCTATGACAGGAGTTATGGCTACACCTTC

v_gene: TRBV7-3
d_gene: .
j_gene: TRBJ2-5
abundance: .
CDR3aa: CASSSVRGETQYF
CDR3nt: TGTGCCAGCAGCTCGGTCCGGGGAGAGACCCAGTACTTC

v_gene: TRBV2
d_gene: TRBD1
j_gene: TRBJ2-2
abundance: .
CDR3aa: CASKGQGYTGELFF
CDR3nt: TGTGCCAGCAAGGGACAGGGCTACACCGGGGAGCTGTTTTTT

v_gene: TRBV28
d_gene: .
j_gene: TRBJ1-2
abundance: .
CDR3aa: CASTPGWGHLGYTF
CDR3nt: TGTGCCAGCACCCCTGGGTGGGGACACTTAGGTTACACCTTC

v_gene: TRBV5-4
d_gene: .
j_gene: TRBJ2-1
abundance: .
CDR3aa: CASSSPAGQQFF
CDR3nt: TGTGCCAGCAGCTCCCCTGCGGGGCAGCAGTTCTTC

v_gene: TRBV9
d_gene: .
j_gene: TRBJ1-2
abundance: .
CDR3aa: CASSLNTRRPYGYTF
CDR3nt: TGTGCCAGCAGCCTAAACACTAGACGGCCATATGGCTACACCTTC

v_gene: TRBV15
d_gene: .
j_gene: TRBJ2-1
abundance: few
CDR3aa: CATSRVGFYNEQFF
CDR3nt: TGTGCCACCAGCAGAGTGGGGTTCTACAATGAGCAGTTCTTC

v_gene: TRBV15
d_gene: .
j_gene: TRBJ2-1
abundance: once
CDR3aa: CATSRDAATSNVEQFF
CDR3nt: TGTGCCACCAGCAGAGATGCGGCGACTAGTAACGTTGAGCAGTTCTTC

v_gene: TRBV23-1
d_gene: .
j_gene: TRBJ2-1
abundance: .
CDR3aa: CASSPPPTSGNEQFF
CDR3nt: TGCGCCAGCAGTCCTCCACCCACTAGTGGGAATGAGCAGTTCTTC

v_gene: TRBV7-8
d_gene: .
j_gene: TRBJ2-1
abundance: .
CDR3aa: CASSGRRTYNEQFF
CDR3nt: TGTGCCAGCAGTGGTCGGAGAACCTACAATGAGCAGTTCTTC

v_gene: TRBV29-1
d_gene: TRBD1
j_gene: TRBJ2-1
abundance: .
CDR3aa: CSVVLITGGDYNEQFF
CDR3nt: TGCAGCGTTGTCCTCATTACAGGGGGTGATTACAATGAGCAGTTCTTC

v_gene: TRBV6-1
d_gene: .
j_gene: TRBJ2-6
abundance: .
CDR3aa: CASSGQGPGANVLTF
CDR3nt: TGTGCCAGCAGTGGCCAGGGGCCTGGGGCCAACGTCCTGACTTTC

v_gene: TRBV7-2
d_gene: TRBD1
j_gene: TRBJ2-2
abundance: .
CDR3aa: CASSLRGTANTGELFF
CDR3nt: TGTGCCAGCAGCCTAAGAGGGACAGCTAACACCGGGGAGCTGTTTTTT

v_gene: TRBV11-1
d_gene: .
j_gene: TRBJ2-7
abundance: .
CDR3aa: CASSWGTGPYEQYF
CDR3nt: TGTGCCAGCAGCTGGGGGACCGGGCCTTACGAGCAGTACTTC

v_gene: TRBV5-1
d_gene: .
j_gene: TRBJ1-2
abundance: .
CDR3aa: CASSLDTEQGYTF
CDR3nt: TGCGCCAGCAGCTTGGATACAGAGCAAGGCTACACCTTC

v_gene: TRBV28
d_gene: .
j_gene: TRBJ1-5
abundance: once
CDR3aa: CASSRDRNQPQHF
CDR3nt: TGTGCCAGCAGCCGGGACCGAAATCAGCCCCAGCATTTT

v_gene: TRBV25-1
d_gene: .
j_gene: TRBJ2-3
abundance: .
CDR3aa: CASSEPRNRADTQYF
CDR3nt: TGTGCCAGCAGTGAACCCAGAAACAGGGCAGATACGCAGTATTTT

v_gene: TRBV28
d_gene: TRBD1
j_gene: TRBJ1-5
abundance: .
CDR3aa: CASSSTLTGGGQPQHF
CDR3nt: TGTGCCAGCAGTTCCACCTTGACAGGGGGCGGCCAGCCCCAGCATTTT

v_gene: TRBV11-2
d_gene: TRBD2
j_gene: TRBJ2-2
abundance: .
CDR3aa: CASSLDQRLAENTGELFF
CDR3nt: TGTGCCAGCAGCTTAGATCAGAGGCTAGCGGAAAACACCGGGGAGCTGTTTTTT

v_gene: TRBV5-4
d_gene: .
j_gene: TRBJ2-5
abundance: once
CDR3aa: CASSSYGVQETQYF
CDR3nt: TGTGCCAGCAGCTCGTACGGGGTCCAAGAGACCCAGTACTTC

v_gene: TRBV7-9
d_gene: .
j_gene: TRBJ2-3
abundance: few
CDR3aa: CASSPSTDTQYF
CDR3nt: TGTGCCAGCAGCCCAAGCACAGATACGCAGTATTTT

v_gene: TRBV28
d_gene: TRBD1
j_gene: TRBJ1-4
abundance: once
CDR3aa: CASSMGTAEKLFF
CDR3nt: TGTGCCAGCAGTATGGGGACAGCTGAAAAACTGTTTTTT

v_gene: TRBV28
d_gene: TRBD2
j_gene: TRBJ2-1
abundance: .
CDR3aa: CASSSPGLAGNNEQFF
CDR3nt: TGTGCCAGCAGTTCCCCGGGACTAGCGGGGAACAATGAGCAGTTCTTC

v_gene: TRBV9
d_gene: .
j_gene: TRBJ2-7
abundance: .
CDR3aa: CASSVIPTGANEQYF
CDR3nt: TGTGCCAGCAGCGTAATCCCAACGGGAGCCAACGAGCAGTACTTC

v_gene: TRBV4-3
d_gene: .
j_gene: TRBJ1-6
abundance: .
CDR3aa: CASSQEGTAPLHF
CDR3nt: TGCGCCAGCAGCCAAGAAGGTACGGCCCCCCTCCACTTT

v_gene: TRBV23-1
d_gene: TRBD2
j_gene: TRBJ2-7
abundance: .
CDR3aa: CASSHRTSGFYEQYF
CDR3nt: TGCGCCAGCAGTCATAGAACTAGCGGGTTTTACGAGCAGTACTTC

v_gene: TRBV15
d_gene: TRBD2
j_gene: TRBJ2-7
abundance: .
CDR3aa: CATSSSSGRPTYEQYF
CDR3nt: TGTGCCACCAGCAGTTCTAGCGGGAGACCTACCTACGAGCAGTACTTC

v_gene: TRBV7-2
d_gene: .
j_gene: TRBJ2-7
abundance: once
CDR3aa: CASSTTPYEQYF
CDR3nt: TGTGCCAGCAGCACGACCCCCTACGAGCAGTACTTC

v_gene: TRBV9
d_gene: TRBD2
j_gene: TRBJ2-1
abundance: .
CDR3aa: CASSVAGRANSNEQFF
CDR3nt: TGTGCCAGCAGCGTAGCTGGGAGGGCTAATTCGAATGAGCAGTTCTTC

v_gene: TRBV7-9
d_gene: .
j_gene: TRBJ2-2
abundance: .
CDR3aa: CASSFGHRTGELFF
CDR3nt: TGTGCCAGCAGCTTCGGCCATCGGACCGGGGAGCTGTTTTTT

v_gene: TRBV7-9
d_gene: .
j_gene: TRBJ2-3
abundance: .
CDR3aa: CASSYRTDTQYF
CDR3nt: TGTGCCAGCAGCTACAGAACAGATACGCAGTATTTT

v_gene: TRBV28
d_gene: TRBD1
j_gene: TRBJ2-5
abundance: .
CDR3aa: CASSPGQGVQETQYF
CDR3nt: TGTGCCAGCAGTCCCGGACAGGGAGTTCAAGAGACCCAGTACTTC

v_gene: TRBV9
d_gene: TRBD1
j_gene: TRBJ1-4
abundance: few
CDR3aa: CASSVVAGGNEKLFF
CDR3nt: TGTGCCAGCAGCGTAGTGGCAGGGGGAAATGAAAAACTGTTTTTT

v_gene: TRBV29-1
d_gene: TRBD1
j_gene: TRBJ1-5
abundance: .
CDR3aa: CSVSIPGGGNQPQHF
CDR3nt: TGCAGCGTTTCCATTCCAGGGGGCGGCAATCAGCCCCAGCATTTT

v_gene: TRBV6-4
d_gene: .
j_gene: TRBJ2-5
abundance: .
CDR3aa: CASTRRPFSGEETQYF
CDR3nt: TGTGCCAGCACTAGACGCCCATTCTCGGGGGAAGAGACCCAGTACTTC

v_gene: TRBV28
d_gene: .
j_gene: TRBJ1-2
abundance: .
CDR3aa: CASSSQGHGYTF
CDR3nt: TGTGCCAGCAGTTCTCAGGGCCATGGCTACACCTTC

v_gene: TRBV28
d_gene: TRBD1
j_gene: TRBJ2-7
abundance: .
CDR3aa: CASTSGGSSYEQYF
CDR3nt: TGTGCCAGCACCTCAGGGGGTTCCTCCTACGAGCAGTACTTC

v_gene: TRBV27
d_gene: TRBD1
j_gene: TRBJ2-7
abundance: .
CDR3aa: CASSLPVGQKYF
CDR3nt: TGTGCCAGCAGCCTCCCAGTGGGACAGAAGTACTTC

v_gene: TRBV7-3
d_gene: TRBD2
j_gene: TRBJ2-1
abundance: once
CDR3aa: CASSHSPLAGGREQFF
CDR3nt: TGTGCCAGCAGCCATTCCCCACTAGCGGGAGGCAGGGAGCAGTTCTTC

v_gene: TRBV27
d_gene: TRBD1
j_gene: TRBJ1-2
abundance: .
CDR3aa: CASSPQGARNLNYGYTF
CDR3nt: TGTGCCAGCAGCCCACAGGGGGCACGTAATTTAAACTATGGCTACACCTTC

v_gene: TRBV6-5
d_gene: TRBD2
j_gene: TRBJ2-7
abundance: .
CDR3aa: CASSYRAGGYEQYF
CDR3nt: TGTGCCAGCAGTTATCGAGCGGGAGGGTACGAGCAGTACTTC

v_gene: TRBV7-9
d_gene: .
j_gene: TRBJ2-3
abundance: .
CDR3aa: CASSLIEGGPRTDTQYF
CDR3nt: TGTGCCAGCAGCTTAATCGAGGGAGGCCCACGCACAGATACGCAGTATTTT

v_gene: TRBV28
d_gene: .
j_gene: TRBJ2-7
abundance: .
CDR3aa: CASSLRGYEQYF
CDR3nt: TGTGCCAGCAGTTTACGAGGATACGAGCAGTACTTC

v_gene: TRBV7-3
d_gene: .
j_gene: TRBJ2-3
abundance: .
CDR3aa: CASSLASGLYGTDTQYF
CDR3nt: TGTGCCAGCAGCTTAGCCTCGGGACTCTACGGCACAGATACGCAGTATTTT

v_gene: TRBV14
d_gene: .
j_gene: TRBJ1-3
abundance: few
CDR3aa: CASSFGLGNTIYF
CDR3nt: TGTGCCAGCAGCTTCGGACTGGGAAACACCATATATTTT

v_gene: TRBV5-1
d_gene: TRBD1
j_gene: TRBJ2-2
abundance: once
CDR3aa: CASSSPPGQGAFNTGELFF
CDR3nt: TGCGCCAGCAGCTCACCTCCGGGACAGGGGGCATTTAACACCGGGGAGCTGTTTTTT

v_gene: TRBV11-2
d_gene: .
j_gene: TRBJ2-2
abundance: .
CDR3aa: CASSLAPPGYSAGELFF
CDR3nt: TGTGCCAGCAGCTTAGCCCCCCCGGGGTATAGCGCCGGGGAGCTGTTTTTT

v_gene: TRBV7-9
d_gene: .
j_gene: TRBJ1-5
abundance: .
CDR3aa: CASSPVGGGDQPQHF
CDR3nt: TGTGCCAGCAGCCCGGTCGGGGGAGGGGATCAGCCCCAGCATTTT

v_gene: TRBV27
d_gene: .
j_gene: TRBJ2-7
abundance: .
CDR3aa: CASYSLSSYEQYF
CDR3nt: TGTGCCAGCTATTCCCTTAGCTCCTACGAGCAGTACTTC

v_gene: TRBV5-1
d_gene: .
j_gene: TRBJ2-7
abundance: .
CDR3aa: CASSHPGSSSYEQYF
CDR3nt: TGCGCCAGCAGCCATCCCGGGTCTAGCTCCTACGAGCAGTACTTC

v_gene: TRBV19
d_gene: .
j_gene: TRBJ2-1
abundance: .
CDR3aa: CASSISGQRYNEQFF
CDR3nt: TGTGCCAGTAGTATCTCCGGACAGAGGTACAATGAGCAGTTCTTC